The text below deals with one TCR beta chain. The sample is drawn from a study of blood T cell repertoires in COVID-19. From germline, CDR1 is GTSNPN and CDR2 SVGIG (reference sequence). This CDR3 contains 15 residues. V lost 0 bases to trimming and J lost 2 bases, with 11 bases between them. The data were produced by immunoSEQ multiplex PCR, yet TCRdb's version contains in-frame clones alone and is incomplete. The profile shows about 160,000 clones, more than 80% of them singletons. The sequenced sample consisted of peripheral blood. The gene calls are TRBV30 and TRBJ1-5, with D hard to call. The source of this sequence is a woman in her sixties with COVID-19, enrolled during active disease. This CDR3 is CAWSVRGVGNQPQHF. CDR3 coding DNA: TGTGCCTGGAGTGTACGGGGAGTGGGCAATCAGCCCCAGCATTTT. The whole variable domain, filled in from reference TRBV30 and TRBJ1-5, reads SQTIHQWPATLVQPVGSPLSLECTVEGTSNPNLYWYRQAAGRGLQLLFYSVGIGQISSEVPQNLSASRPQDRQFILSSKKLLLSDSGFYLCAWSVRGVGNQPQHFGDGTRLSIL.